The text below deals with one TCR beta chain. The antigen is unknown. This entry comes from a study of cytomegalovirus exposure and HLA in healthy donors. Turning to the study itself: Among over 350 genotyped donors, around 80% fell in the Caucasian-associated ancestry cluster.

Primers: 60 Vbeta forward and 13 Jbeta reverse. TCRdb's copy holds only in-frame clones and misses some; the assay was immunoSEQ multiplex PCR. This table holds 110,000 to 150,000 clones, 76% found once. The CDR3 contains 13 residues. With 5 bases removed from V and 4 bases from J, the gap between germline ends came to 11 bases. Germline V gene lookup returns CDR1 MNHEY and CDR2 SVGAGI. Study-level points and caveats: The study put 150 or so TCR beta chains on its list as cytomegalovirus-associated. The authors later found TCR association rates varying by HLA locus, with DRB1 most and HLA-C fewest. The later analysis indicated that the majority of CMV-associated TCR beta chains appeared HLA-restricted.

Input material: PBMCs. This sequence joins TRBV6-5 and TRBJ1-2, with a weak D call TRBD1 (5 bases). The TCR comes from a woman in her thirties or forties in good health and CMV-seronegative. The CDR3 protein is CASSIAGIYGYTF. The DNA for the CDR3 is TGTGCCAGCAGTATTGCAGGGATCTATGGCTACACCTTC.